Following are 32 T cell receptor beta chains from one sample sequenced in a study of cytomegalovirus exposure and HLA in healthy donors. The PCR had 60 Vbeta and 13 Jbeta primers. Sequenced by immunoSEQ multiplex PCR; TCRdb stores in-frame clones only, minus some. The sample records roughly 130,000 clones, around three quarters being singletons. Specimen: PBMCs. The origin of the receptors is a woman in her forties or fifties in good health and CMV-seronegative.

This clone turned up a few times. The rearrangement links TRBV5-1 to TRBJ2-3; a possible D gene is TRBD1 (5 bases). The V and J ends lost 1 base and 4 bases respectively, with 10 bases between them. Looked up from germline, CDR1 is SGHRS and CDR2 is YFSETQ. The CDR3 length is 14 residues. The CDR3 sequence is CASSLYGRADTQYF. CDR3 bases: TGCGCCAGCAGCTTGTATGGCAGGGCAGATACGCAGTATTTT. Looking up the rest from reference TRBV5-1 and TRBJ2-3 gives the full variable domain: KAGVTQTPRYLIKTRGQQVTLSCSPISGHRSVSWYQQTPGQGLQFLFEYFSETQRNKGNFPGRFSGRQFSNSRSEMNVSTLELGDSALYLCASSLYGRADTQYFGPGTRLTVL.

This clone occurred once. The J gene is TRBJ1-2, the V gene TRBV13; 8 bases are a match to TRBD1. CDR1 and CDR2 (germline): PRHDT, FYEKMQ (reference sequence). The length of the CDR3 is 15 residues. The J segment lost 3 bases and the V segment lost 1 base, leaving 4 bases of the junction unmatched. The CDR3 loop reads CASSLAAGGHYGYTF. The CDR3 DNA reads as TGTGCCAGCAGCTTAGCCGCAGGGGGCCACTATGGCTACACCTTC.

The rearrangement uses TRBV30 and TRBJ1-5; weak D call: TRBD1 (6 bases). The V end lost 2 bases, the J end lost 3 bases, and 11 bases lay between the germline ends. The CDR3 is 14 amino acids. CDR1 is GTSNPN, CDR2 SVGIG, per germline (reference sequence). The CDR3 loop reads CAWSSGTFNQPQHF. The CDR3 DNA is TGTGCCTGGAGTTCCGGGACATTCAATCAGCCCCAGCATTTT.

V and J are TRBV4-3 and TRBJ2-3; D gene uncertain. CDR3 length: 15 residues. Germline CDR1 is LGHNA and CDR2 is YSLEER. Trimming took off 1 base at V and 2 bases at J, with 10 bases between the two ends. The CDR3 nucleotides read TGCGCCAGCAGCCAAGCCCACAAGAACACAGATACGCAGTATTTT. Protein: CASSQAHKNTDTQYF.

J is TRBJ1-3 and V is TRBV30, with D unresolved. CDR3 size: 13 residues. V lost 5 bases to trimming and J lost 0 bases, with 8 bases between them. CDR1 and CDR2 (germline): GTSNPN, SVGIG (reference sequence). Here the CDR3 DNA reads TGTGCCTGGGACACAATCTCTGGAAACACCATATATTTT. As protein: CAWDTISGNTIYF.

The chain joins TRBV28 to TRBJ2-1; 15 nucleotides agree with TRBD2. CDR1 and CDR2 (germline): MDHEN, SYDVKM. The CDR3 is 17 residues long. V lost 7 bases, J lost 8 bases, and 12 bases stayed unmatched. The CDR3 coding sequence is TGTGCCAGCACCCTTCCTCGTGGACTAGCGGGAGGGTATGAGCAGTTCTTC. Protein product: CASTLPRGLAGGYEQFF.

The chain couples TRBV19 to TRBJ1-1; D may be TRBD1 (5 bases). This CDR3 comprises 14 residues. V dropped 2 bases and J dropped 4 bases, with 11 bases sitting between them. Germline CDR1 and CDR2: LNHDA and SQIVND (reference sequence). This CDR3 reads CASSIMGLGTEAFF. CDR3 coding DNA: TGTGCCAGTAGTATAATGGGGCTGGGCACTGAAGCTTTCTTT.

The rearrangement uses TRBV5-1 and TRBJ1-4; 8 nucleotides align to TRBD1. CDR3 length equals 16 residues. Germline CDR1 is SGHRS and CDR2 is YFSETQ. The trim removed 6 bases at V and 1 base at J, leaving 8 bases unmatched. CDR3 bases: TGCGCCAGCAAGACAGGGGAAATGGTAACTAATGAAAAACTGTTTTTT. It encodes CASKTGEMVTNEKLFF.

The rearrangement uses TRBV19 and TRBJ2-3, with TRBD1 as a possible D gene (5 bases). The CDR3 extends over 15 amino acids. The germline V gene encodes CDR1 LNHDA and CDR2 SQIVND (reference sequence). Trimming took 3 bases from V and 3 from J, leaving 13 bases between them. CDR3 DNA sequence: TGTGCCAGTAGTATTAGCTCGACAGAAACAGATACGCAGTATTTT. Protein: CASSISSTETDTQYF.

The J gene is TRBJ1-1, the V gene TRBV30; D possibly corresponds to TRBD1 (6 bases). The CDR3 totals 13 residues. In germline, CDR1 is GTSNPN, CDR2 SVGIG (reference sequence). The V end lost 1 base, the J end lost 7 bases, and 13 bases lay between the germline ends. The CDR3 is CAWSGDNDFEAFF. The CDR3 nucleotides read TGTGCCTGGAGTGGGGACAACGATTTTGAAGCTTTCTTT.

V and J are TRBV5-6 and TRBJ2-7; 7 nucleotides align to TRBD2. The length of the CDR3 is 14 residues. V was pared by 1 base and J by 10 bases, with 11 bases of the junction left unmatched. The germline V gene encodes CDR1 SGHDT and CDR2 YYEEEE. The CDR3 bases are TGTGCCAGCAGCTTGTTTGTGGGAGGGCATCCCCAGTACGTC. Translating it yields CASSLFVGGHPQYV.

This clone showed up just once. V and J are TRBV5-1 and TRBJ2-3; 11 positions match TRBD2. Germline V CDR1 and CDR2: SGHRS, YFSETQ. The ends lost 1 base at V and 6 bases at J; junction bases unmatched: 4. CDR3 length: 15 amino acids. As DNA, the CDR3 is TGCGCCAGCAGCTTGCGGACTAGCGGGCTCGATACGCAGTATTTT. This sequence encodes CASSLRTSGLDTQYF.

This sequence joins TRBV30 and TRBJ2-5; TRBD1 matches 9 bases. Trimming cost V 5 bases and J 5 bases; bases outside gene matches: 6. Germline-derived CDR1 and CDR2 are GTSNPN and SVGIG (reference sequence). This CDR3 contains 13 residues. CDR3: CAWGPGQGETQYF. CDR3 nucleotides: TGTGCCTGGGGACCCGGACAGGGGGAGACCCAGTACTTC.

This clone was counted between two and nine times. The chain couples TRBV10-3 to TRBJ2-7, with TRBD2 identical over 7 bases. The J segment lost 3 bases and the V segment lost 8 bases, leaving 7 bases of the junction unmatched. The CDR3 consists of 13 residues. Germline CDR1 reads ENHRY; CDR2 reads SYGVKD. The CDR3 bases are TGTGCCATCGGGGGGGTCCGGGGCTACGAGCAGTACTTC. This translates into CAIGGVRGYEQYF.

The V gene is TRBV5-1, the J gene TRBJ2-7; D not certain. Germline loops: CDR1 SGHRS, CDR2 YFSETQ. The CDR3 consists of 15 residues. Trimming left V 1 base short and J 0 bases short, with 11 bases between. The CDR3 reads CASSLTASSSYEQYF. The CDR3 coding sequence is TGCGCCAGCAGCTTGACAGCCTCAAGCTCCTACGAGCAGTACTTC. The whole variable domain, filled in from reference TRBV5-1 and TRBJ2-7, reads KAGVTQTPRYLIKTRGQQVTLSCSPISGHRSVSWYQQTPGQGLQFLFEYFSETQRNKGNFPGRFSGRQFSNSRSEMNVSTLELGDSALYLCASSLTASSSYEQYFGPGTRLTVT.

In its sample, this clone was seen a few times. The DNA is omitted, as the CDR3 cannot be located on it reliably, and the CDR3 follows TCRdb's listing. The V gene is TRBV12-1, the J gene TRBJ1-4. TRBV12-1 is noted as a pseudogene. With termini counted, the CDR3 has 17 amino acids. Here the CDR3 reads CASSPQAGGWPGKNCFF.

The chain couples TRBV27 to TRBJ2-7; TRBD1 aligns across 7 bases. The trim removed 9 bases at V and 4 bases at J, leaving 9 bases unmatched. The CDR3 spans 13 residues. Germline V gene data show CDR1 as MNHEY and CDR2 as SMNVEV (reference sequence). The CDR3 loop reads CASSRTGEYEQYV. CDR3 nucleotides: TGTGCCAGTTCAAGGACAGGAGAATACGAGCAGTACGTC.

The V and J genes are TRBV6-5 and TRBJ2-4; 11 nucleotides agree with TRBD2. The V gene's germline CDR1 is MNHEY and CDR2 SVGAGI. The CDR3 consists of 13 residues. Germline trimming cut 6 bases from V and 7 bases from J; bases unmatched to any gene: 2. The CDR3 protein is CASRVAGGNIQYF. The CDR3 DNA sequence: TGTGCCAGCAGGGTAGCGGGAGGGAACATTCAGTACTTC.

The chain carries TRBV19 and TRBJ1-4; 8 bases fit TRBD1. The germline V gene encodes CDR1 LNHDA and CDR2 SQIVND (reference sequence). This CDR3 contains 15 residues. The ends lost 8 bases at V and 3 bases at J; junction bases unmatched: 8. CDR3 nucleotide sequence: TGTGCCAGTGGACCAGGGGGCTCACCTAATGAAAAACTGTTTTTT. Its protein product is CASGPGGSPNEKLFF.

This chain uses TRBV2 with TRBJ2-1; the D gene is possibly TRBD1 (5 bases). Germline V gene lookup returns CDR1 SNHLY and CDR2 FYNNEI. This CDR3 comprises 13 residues. V was shortened by 6 bases and J by 1 base, with 7 bases between the two germline ends. The CDR3 DNA sequence: TGTGCCAGCAGCAGGGAATCCTACAATGAGCAGTTCTTC. Residues: CASSRESYNEQFF.

For this clone: An end of the junction does not agree with germline; a read error may underlie this. The rearrangement uses TRBV7-7 and TRBJ2-1; D may be TRBD1 (6 bases). This CDR3 comprises 15 residues. The germline V gene has CDR1 SSHAT and CDR2 FNYEAQ (reference sequence). The CDR3 reads CASSLATGPHNEQFF. CDR3 DNA sequence: TGTGCTAGCAGCTTAGCTACAGGGCCTCACAATGAGCAGTTCTTC.

This clone was seen once. The chain joins TRBV6-1 to TRBJ2-7; TRBD2 agrees at 10 bases. V lost 6 bases to trimming and J lost 2 bases; unmatched junction nucleotides: 4. The germline gives CDR1 MNHNS, CDR2 SASEGT. CDR3 length: 14 amino acids. CDR3 residues: CASSGLAAPYEQYF. The CDR3, as DNA: TGTGCCAGCAGCGGACTAGCGGCCCCCTACGAGCAGTACTTC.

V gene TRBV12-5 combines with J gene TRBJ2-2; TRBD1 aligns across 9 bases. The CDR3 loop spans 16 amino acids. Trimming removed 7 bases from V and 4 bases from J; junction bases left unmatched: 10. Looked up from germline, CDR1 is LGHNT and CDR2 is FRNRAP. The CDR3 loop reads CASAAGQGIGTGELFF. The CDR3 nucleotides are TGTGCTAGTGCCGCGGGACAGGGAATAGGCACCGGGGAGCTGTTTTTT.

This chain connects TRBV9 to TRBJ1-3, with D possibly TRBD1 on 6 matching bases. Trimming removed 2 bases from V and 2 bases from J, with 11 bases in between. CDR1 SGDLS and CDR2 YYNGEE come from the germline V gene. This CDR3 is 15 amino acids long. The CDR3 spells CASSVTGLTGNTIYF. CDR3 DNA sequence: TGTGCCAGCAGCGTCACAGGGTTAACTGGAAACACCATATATTTT.

The chain joins TRBV5-1 to TRBJ1-2, with 8 bases fitting TRBD1. From germline, CDR1 is SGHRS and CDR2 YFSETQ. Trimming removed 0 bases from V and 2 bases from J; junction bases left unmatched: 15. This CDR3 contains 19 residues. The CDR3 DNA is TGCGCCAGCAGCTTGGAACCCGGGACAGGTTCTTACGCGAACTATGGCTACACCTTC. Amino acid sequence: CASSLEPGTGSYANYGYTF.

CDR3 protein: CASSSKSSYEQYF. DNA of the CDR3: TGTGCCAGCAGCTCAAAGAGCTCCTACGAGCAGTACTTC. The chain carries TRBV7-9 and TRBJ2-7, with no clear D. V was clipped by 4 bases and J by 0 bases, with 7 bases between them. The germline V gene encodes CDR1 SEHNR and CDR2 FQNEAQ (reference sequence). CDR3 length equals 13 residues.

This clone appeared a few times. The chain employs TRBV5-6 and TRBJ1-2, with D possibly being TRBD1 (5 bases). Trimming left V 4 bases short and J 8 bases short, with 12 bases between. This CDR3 region has 12 residues. Germline V CDR1 and CDR2: SGHDT, YYEEEE. In nucleotides, the CDR3 is TGTGCCAGCAGCCCGGGGGAAAGGGGCTACACCTTC. Amino acids: CASSPGERGYTF.

The V and J genes are TRBV19 and TRBJ2-5; no firm D call. The germline V gene has CDR1 LNHDA and CDR2 SQIVND (reference sequence). The CDR3 extends over 15 amino acids. Deletions cut 4 bases from V and 3 bases from J, with 15 bases between. DNA for the CDR3: TGTGCCAGTAGTACTTATTCTTATCCCGAAGAGACCCAGTACTTC. Encoded protein: CASSTYSYPEETQYF.

This chain uses TRBV2 with TRBJ2-7; 7 bases agree with TRBD2. Germline V gene lookup returns CDR1 SNHLY and CDR2 FYNNEI. The length of the CDR3 is 14 residues. After removal of 8 bases from V and 9 bases from J, the junction contained 16 bases not matched to a gene. Written as DNA, the CDR3 is TGTGCCAGCGCGGGACCAGGCGGGAGTCGAGGGCAGTACGTC. Protein sequence: CASAGPGGSRGQYV.

The chain couples TRBV27 to TRBJ1-1; TRBD1 matches 7 bases. The CDR3 extends over 13 amino acids. Germline V gene sequence: CDR1 MNHEY, CDR2 SMNVEV (reference sequence). Trimming cost V 6 bases and J 4 bases; bases outside gene matches: 5. The DNA of the CDR3 is TGTGCCAGCAGCCGGACAGGAATCACTGAAGCTTTCTTT. The encoded protein is CASSRTGITEAFF.

The rearrangement uses TRBV28 and TRBJ1-2; no clear D gene. Trimming cost V 1 base and J 5 bases, with 17 bases left between them. This CDR3 is 16 amino acids long. CDR1 MDHEN and CDR2 SYDVKM come from the germline V gene. The CDR3 DNA sequence: TGTGCCAGCAGTTTATCCCCCGGCTGGGCGGGGTATGGCTACACCTTC. The encoded protein is CASSLSPGWAGYGYTF.

This sequence joins TRBV28 and TRBJ1-3, with D unresolved. V lost 2 bases to trimming and J lost 2 bases, with 10 bases between them. The CDR3 spans 15 residues. Germline V gene data show CDR1 as MDHEN and CDR2 as SYDVKM. In DNA form, the CDR3 reads TGTGCCAGCAGTTTAACGGGTCCCCCTGGAAACACCATATATTTT. Its protein product is CASSLTGPPGNTIYF.